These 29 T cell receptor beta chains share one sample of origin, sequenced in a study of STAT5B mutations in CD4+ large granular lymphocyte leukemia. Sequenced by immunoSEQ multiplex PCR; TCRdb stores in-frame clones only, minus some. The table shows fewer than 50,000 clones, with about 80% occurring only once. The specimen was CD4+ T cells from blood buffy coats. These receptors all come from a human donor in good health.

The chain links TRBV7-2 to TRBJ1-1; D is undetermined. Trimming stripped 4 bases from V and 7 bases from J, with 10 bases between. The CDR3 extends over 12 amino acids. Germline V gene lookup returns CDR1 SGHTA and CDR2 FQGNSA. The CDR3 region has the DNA TGTGCCAGCAGCTCTCAGGAGGTTGAAGCTTTCTTT. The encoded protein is CASSSQEVEAFF.

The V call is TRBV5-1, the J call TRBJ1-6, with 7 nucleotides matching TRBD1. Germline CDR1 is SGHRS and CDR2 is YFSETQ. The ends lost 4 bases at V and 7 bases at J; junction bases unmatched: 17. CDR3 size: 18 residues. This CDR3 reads CASSRAPRQGIENSPLHF. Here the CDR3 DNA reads TGCGCCAGCAGCCGTGCCCCGAGACAGGGAATTGAGAATTCACCCCTCCACTTT.

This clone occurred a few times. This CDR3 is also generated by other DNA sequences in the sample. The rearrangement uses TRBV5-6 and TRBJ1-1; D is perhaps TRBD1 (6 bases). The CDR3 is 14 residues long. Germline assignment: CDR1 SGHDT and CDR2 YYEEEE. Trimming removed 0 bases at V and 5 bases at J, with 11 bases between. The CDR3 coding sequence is TGTGCCAGCAGCTTGGGGGGAGGGGGTACTGAAGCTTTCTTT. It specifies CASSLGGGGTEAFF. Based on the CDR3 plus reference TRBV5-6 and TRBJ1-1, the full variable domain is DAGVTQSPTHLIKTRGQQVTLRCSPKSGHDTVSWYQQALGQGPQFIFQYYEEEERQRGNFPDRFSGHQFPNYSSELNVNALLLGDSALYLCASSLGGGGTEAFFGQGTRLTVV.

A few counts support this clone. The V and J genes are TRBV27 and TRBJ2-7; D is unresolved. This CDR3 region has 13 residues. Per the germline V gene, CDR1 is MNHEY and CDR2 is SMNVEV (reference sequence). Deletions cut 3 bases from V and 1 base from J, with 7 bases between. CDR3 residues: CASSLYNSYEQYF. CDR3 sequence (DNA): TGTGCCAGCAGTTTGTACAATTCCTACGAGCAGTACTTC.

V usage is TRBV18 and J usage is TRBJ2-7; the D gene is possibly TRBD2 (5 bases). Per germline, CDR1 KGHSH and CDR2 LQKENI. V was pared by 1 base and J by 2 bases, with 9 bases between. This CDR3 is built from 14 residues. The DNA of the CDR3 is TGTGCCAGCTCACCACGGACTCCCGCCTACGAGCAGTACTTC. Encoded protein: CASSPRTPAYEQYF.

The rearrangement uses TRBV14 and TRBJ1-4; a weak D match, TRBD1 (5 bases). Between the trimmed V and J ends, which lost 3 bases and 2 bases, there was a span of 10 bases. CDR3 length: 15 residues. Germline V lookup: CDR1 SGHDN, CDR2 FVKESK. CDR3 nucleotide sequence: TGTGCCAGCAGCCATGTGGGGGGGACTAATGAAAAACTGTTTTTT. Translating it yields CASSHVGGTNEKLFF.

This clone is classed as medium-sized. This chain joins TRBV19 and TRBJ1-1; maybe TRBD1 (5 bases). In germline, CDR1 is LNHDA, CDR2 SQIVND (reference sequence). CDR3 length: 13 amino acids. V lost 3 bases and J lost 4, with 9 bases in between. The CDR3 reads CASSMGVGTEAFF. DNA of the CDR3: TGTGCCAGTAGTATGGGGGTGGGCACTGAAGCTTTCTTT.

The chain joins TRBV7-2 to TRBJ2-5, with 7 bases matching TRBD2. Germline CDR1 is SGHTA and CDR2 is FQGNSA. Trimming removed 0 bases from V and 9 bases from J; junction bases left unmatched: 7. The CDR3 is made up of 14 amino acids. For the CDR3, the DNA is TGTGCCAGCAGCTTAGCCCCTACCCGGGAGGCCCAGTACTTC. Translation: CASSLAPTREAQYF.

The chain's CDR3 is CASSPPGLAGDGELFF. CDR3 sequence (DNA): TGTGCCAGCTCACCACCAGGACTAGCGGGGGACGGGGAGCTGTTTTTT. The chain links TRBV18 to TRBJ2-2; 13 bases are a match to TRBD2. Germline V gene data show CDR1 as KGHSH and CDR2 as LQKENI. The CDR3 runs to 16 residues. The ends lost 0 bases at V and 7 bases at J; junction bases unmatched: 2.

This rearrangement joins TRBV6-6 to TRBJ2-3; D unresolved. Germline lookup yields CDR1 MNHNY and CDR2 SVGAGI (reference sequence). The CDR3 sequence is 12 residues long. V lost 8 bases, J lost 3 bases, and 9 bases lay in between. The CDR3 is CASLAATDTQYF. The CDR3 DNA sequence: TGTGCCAGCTTGGCGGCAACAGATACGCAGTATTTT.

CDR3 loop: CASSSSGYNEQFF. The CDR3 DNA sequence: TGTGCCAGCAGCTCATCAGGGTACAATGAGCAGTTCTTC. The rearrangement links TRBV13 to TRBJ2-1, with a possible D match to TRBD1 (5 bases). Germline CDR1 is PRHDT and CDR2 is FYEKMQ (reference sequence). V dropped 4 bases and J dropped 4 bases, with 8 bases sitting between them. The CDR3 length is 13 residues.

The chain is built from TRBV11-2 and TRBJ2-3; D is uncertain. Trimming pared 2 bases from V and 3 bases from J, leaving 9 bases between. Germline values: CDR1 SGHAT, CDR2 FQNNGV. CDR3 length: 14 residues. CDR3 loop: CASSLLVPTDTQYF. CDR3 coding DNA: TGTGCCAGCAGCTTATTGGTCCCTACAGATACGCAGTATTTT.

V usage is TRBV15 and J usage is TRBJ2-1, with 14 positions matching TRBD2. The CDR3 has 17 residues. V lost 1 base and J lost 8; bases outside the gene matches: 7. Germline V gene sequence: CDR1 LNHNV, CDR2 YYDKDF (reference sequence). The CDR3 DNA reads TGTGCCACCAGCAGAGGCGGGACTAGCGGGAGTGGCGATGAGCAGTTCTTC. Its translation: CATSRGGTSGSGDEQFF.

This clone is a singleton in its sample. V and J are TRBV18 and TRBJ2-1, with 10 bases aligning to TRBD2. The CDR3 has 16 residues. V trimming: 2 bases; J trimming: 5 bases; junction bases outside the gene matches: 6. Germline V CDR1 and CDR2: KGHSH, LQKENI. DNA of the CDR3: TGTGCCAGCTCACCAAGGGCTAGCGGGAGTCACAATGAGCAGTTCTTC. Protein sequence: CASSPRASGSHNEQFF.

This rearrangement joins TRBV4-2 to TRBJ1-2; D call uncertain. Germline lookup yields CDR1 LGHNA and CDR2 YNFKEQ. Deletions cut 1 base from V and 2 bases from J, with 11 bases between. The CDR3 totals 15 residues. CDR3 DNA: TGTGCCAGCAGCCAAGGCCACAGTGAAAACTATGGCTACACCTTC. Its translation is CASSQGHSENYGYTF.

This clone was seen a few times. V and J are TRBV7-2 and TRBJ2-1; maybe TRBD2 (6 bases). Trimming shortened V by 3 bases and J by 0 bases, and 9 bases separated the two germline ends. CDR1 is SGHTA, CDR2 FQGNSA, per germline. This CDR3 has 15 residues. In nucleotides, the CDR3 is TGTGCCAGCAGCTTGGACGGGAGCTCCTACAATGAGCAGTTCTTC. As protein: CASSLDGSSYNEQFF.

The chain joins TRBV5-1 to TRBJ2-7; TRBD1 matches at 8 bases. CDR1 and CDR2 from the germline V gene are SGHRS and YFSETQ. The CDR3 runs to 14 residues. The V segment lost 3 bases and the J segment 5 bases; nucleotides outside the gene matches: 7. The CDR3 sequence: CASSSRQGTNEQYF. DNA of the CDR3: TGCGCCAGCAGCTCGAGACAGGGGACGAACGAGCAGTACTTC.

The CDR3 DNA reads as TGCGCCAGCAGCTTGCCTAGCGGGAACACAGATACGCAGTATTTT. Translated, it gives CASSLPSGNTDTQYF. The rearrangement uses TRBV5-1 and TRBJ2-3, with 9 bases identical to TRBD2. This CDR3 contains 15 residues. V lost 1 base to trimming and J lost 2 bases; unmatched junction nucleotides: 2. Looked up from germline, CDR1 is SGHRS and CDR2 is YFSETQ. Combining the CDR3 with reference TRBV5-1 and TRBJ2-3 gives the whole variable domain KAGVTQTPRYLIKTRGQQVTLSCSPISGHRSVSWYQQTPGQGLQFLFEYFSETQRNKGNFPGRFSGRQFSNSRSEMNVSTLELGDSALYLCASSLPSGNTDTQYFGPGTRLTVL.

CDR3 sequence: CAISERKSSYEQYF. The CDR3 coding sequence is TGTGCCATCAGTGAACGGAAAAGCTCCTACGAGCAGTACTTC. The V and J genes are TRBV10-3 and TRBJ2-7; D remains ambiguous. This CDR3 contains 14 residues. The V and J ends lost 3 bases and 0 bases respectively, with 9 bases between them. Germline V gene data show CDR1 as ENHRY and CDR2 as SYGVKD.

For the CDR3, the DNA is TGTGCCAGCAGCCGTATGGGAACGGCCACTAACTATGGCTACACCTTC. Translated, it gives CASSRMGTATNYGYTF. The rearrangement links TRBV4-2 to TRBJ1-2, with D unresolved. This CDR3 region has 16 residues. Per the germline V gene, CDR1 is LGHNA and CDR2 is YNFKEQ. V lost 4 bases and J 0 bases, leaving 15 bases between the germline ends.

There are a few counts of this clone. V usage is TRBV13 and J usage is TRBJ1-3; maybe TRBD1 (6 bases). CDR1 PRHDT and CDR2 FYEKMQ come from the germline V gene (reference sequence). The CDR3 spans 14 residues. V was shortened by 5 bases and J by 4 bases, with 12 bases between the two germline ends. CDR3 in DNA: TGTGCCAGCAGCAGACGGCAGGGGGGAAACACCATATATTTT. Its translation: CASSRRQGGNTIYF.

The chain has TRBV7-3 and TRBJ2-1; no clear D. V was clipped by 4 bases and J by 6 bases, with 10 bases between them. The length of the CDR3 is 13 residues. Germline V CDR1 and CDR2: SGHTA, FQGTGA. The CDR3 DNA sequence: TGTGCCAGCAGCTCTTTGTCTGGCAATGAGCAGTTCTTC. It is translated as CASSSLSGNEQFF.

CDR3 nucleotide sequence: TGTGCCGCCTCGGGACAGGGCGATCACGAGCAGTACTTC. Its translation is CAASGQGDHEQYF. The chain is built from TRBV6-6 and TRBJ2-7; TRBD1 aligns across 9 bases. The CDR3 has 13 amino acids. The V gene end was trimmed by 11 bases and the J gene end by 5 bases; junction bases not matched to a gene: 10. Per germline, CDR1 MNHNY and CDR2 SVGAGI (reference sequence).

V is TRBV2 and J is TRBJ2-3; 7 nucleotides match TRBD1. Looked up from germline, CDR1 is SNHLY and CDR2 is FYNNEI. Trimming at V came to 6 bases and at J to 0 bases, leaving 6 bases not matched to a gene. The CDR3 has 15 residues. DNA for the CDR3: TGTGCCAGCAGGGGACAGCCGTATAGCACAGATACGCAGTATTTT. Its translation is CASRGQPYSTDTQYF.

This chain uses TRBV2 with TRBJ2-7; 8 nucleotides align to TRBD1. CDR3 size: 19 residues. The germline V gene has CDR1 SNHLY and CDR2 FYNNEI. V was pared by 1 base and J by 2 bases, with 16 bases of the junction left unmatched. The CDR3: CASSEESDGGQGATYEQYF. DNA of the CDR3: TGTGCCAGCAGTGAAGAATCCGACGGTGGGCAGGGGGCCACCTACGAGCAGTACTTC.

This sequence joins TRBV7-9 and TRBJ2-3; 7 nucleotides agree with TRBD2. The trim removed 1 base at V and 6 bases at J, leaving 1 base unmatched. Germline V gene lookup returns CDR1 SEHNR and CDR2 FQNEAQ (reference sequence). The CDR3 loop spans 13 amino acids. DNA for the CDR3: TGTGCCAGCAGCTTAGGGGAGGGGGATACGCAGTATTTT. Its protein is CASSLGEGDTQYF.

The CDR3 nucleotides are TGTGCCAGCAGCTTAGGAGGGGGACTACGCTACAATGAGCAGTTCTTC. Protein product: CASSLGGGLRYNEQFF. V gene TRBV7-2 combines with J gene TRBJ2-1; possible D gene TRBD2, 7 bases. The V end lost 1 base, the J end lost 3 bases, and 13 bases lay between the germline ends. This CDR3 contains 16 residues. Germline loops: CDR1 SGHTA, CDR2 FQGNSA.

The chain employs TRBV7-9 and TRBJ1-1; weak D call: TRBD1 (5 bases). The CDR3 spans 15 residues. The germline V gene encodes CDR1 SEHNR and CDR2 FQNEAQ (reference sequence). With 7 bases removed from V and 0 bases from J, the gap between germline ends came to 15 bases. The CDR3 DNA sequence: TGTGCCAGCACCCCAGTCGGGGGTATGAACACTGAAGCTTTCTTT. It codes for CASTPVGGMNTEAFF.

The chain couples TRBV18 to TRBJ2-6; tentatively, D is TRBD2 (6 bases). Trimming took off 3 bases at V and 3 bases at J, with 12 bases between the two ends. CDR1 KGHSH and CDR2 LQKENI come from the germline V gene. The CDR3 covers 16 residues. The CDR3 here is CASSPTGGGGANVLTF. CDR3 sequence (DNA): TGTGCCAGCTCACCCACTGGGGGAGGTGGGGCCAACGTCCTGACTTTC.